The 23 T cell receptor beta chains reported below all come from one sample, sequenced in a study of cytomegalovirus exposure and HLA in healthy donors (dated by TCRdb to between 2016 and 2019). Receptor libraries were prepared by the immunoSEQ multiplex PCR assay. For the multiplex PCR, a mixture combining 60 forward primers for TCR Vbeta segments and 13 reverse primers for TCR Jbeta segments was used. TCRdb took this table from immuneACCESS and kept in-frame rearrangements with V and J called. Such tables lack part of the clones; where checked against another copy, unresolved V genes explain under half of the gap, and the rest is unexplained. The sample yields a few hundred thousand clones; 75% to 85% were counted once. The ten largest make up more than 1.3% of the sample. Specimen: PBMCs. The receptors here all came from a girl under 18 in good health and CMV-seronegative.

V usage is TRBV6-6 and J usage is TRBJ1-5; D not resolved. Germline V gene lookup returns CDR1 MNHNY and CDR2 SVGAGI (reference sequence). The CDR3 contains 16 residues. V was trimmed by 2 bases and J by 0 bases, leaving 11 bases between them. CDR3 residues: CASSYGLVVSNQPQHF. The CDR3 DNA follows: TGTGCCAGCAGTTACGGTTTAGTTGTTAGCAATCAGCCCCAGCATTTT.

The chain recombines TRBV20-1 with TRBJ2-1; D is ambiguous. The V gene lost 4 bases and the J gene lost 7 bases, with 8 bases spanning the gap. This CDR3 has 11 residues. Per the germline V gene, CDR1 is DFQATT and CDR2 is SNEGSKA (reference sequence). The chain's CDR3 is CSATELNEQFF. In nucleotides, the CDR3 is TGCAGTGCTACCGAGTTGAATGAGCAGTTCTTC.

The rearrangement uses TRBV25-1 and TRBJ2-6, with TRBD1 identical over 8 bases. The CDR3 is made up of 17 amino acids. V shed 4 bases, J shed 0 bases, and the junction held 5 bases outside the gene matches. Germline CDR1 reads MGHDK; CDR2 reads SYGVNS. The CDR3, as DNA: TGTGCCAGCAGTGCGAACAGGGGGGACTCTGGGGCCAACGTCCTGACTTTC. Translating gives CASSANRGDSGANVLTF. Filled out from reference TRBV25-1 and TRBJ2-6, the complete variable domain reads EADIYQTPRYLVIGTGKKITLECSQTMGHDKMYWYQQDPGMELHLIHYSYGVNSTEKGDLSSESTVSRIRTEHFPLTLESARPSHTSQYLCASSANRGDSGANVLTFGAGSRLTVL.

This chain uses TRBV18 with TRBJ2-5; tentative D call: TRBD2 (6 bases). Trimming pared 5 bases from V and 1 base from J, leaving 8 bases between. Germline lookup yields CDR1 KGHSH and CDR2 LQKENI. This CDR3 region has 13 residues. The CDR3 reads CASSAGLQETQYF. The DNA of the CDR3 is TGTGCCAGCTCAGCGGGACTCCAAGAGACCCAGTACTTC.

The gene calls are TRBV5-5 and TRBJ2-2, with D possibly TRBD1 on 6 matching bases. In germline, CDR1 is SGHKS, CDR2 YYEKEE (reference sequence). V lost 1 base and J 0 bases, leaving 10 bases between the germline ends. The CDR3 sequence is 16 residues long. CDR3 sequence: CASSLTTGPNTGELFF. In DNA form, the CDR3 reads TGTGCCAGCAGCTTGACAACAGGGCCGAACACCGGGGAGCTGTTTTTT.

CDR3 in amino acids: CASSIQGANSPLHF. Here the CDR3 DNA reads TGTGCCAGTAGTATTCAGGGGGCCAATTCACCCCTCCACTTT. The V and J genes are TRBV19 and TRBJ1-6; 8 nucleotides line up with TRBD1. The CDR3 runs 14 residues. Germline CDR1 and CDR2: LNHDA and SQIVND (reference sequence). V trimming: 3 bases; J trimming: 7 bases; junction bases outside the gene matches: 2.

This clone was counted only a few times. The chain employs TRBV4-3 and TRBJ1-1; TRBD1 aligns across 11 bases. V shed 3 bases and J 10 bases; nucleotides not matched to a gene: 4. This CDR3 has 13 amino acids. Germline V gene sequence: CDR1 LGHNA, CDR2 YSLEER. Written as DNA, the CDR3 is TGCGCCAGCAGCCAGGACAGGGGGCTCGGAGCTTTCTTT. Protein sequence: CASSQDRGLGAFF.

V is TRBV18 and J is TRBJ1-5, with a weak D call TRBD1 (5 bases). CDR3 length: 13 amino acids. V was shortened by 5 bases and J by 7 bases, with 12 bases between the two germline ends. The germline gives CDR1 KGHSH, CDR2 LQKENI. Here the CDR3 reads CASSVGKGQPQHF. In nucleotides, the CDR3 is TGTGCCAGCTCAGTTGGGAAGGGGCAGCCCCAGCATTTT.

The V gene is TRBV18, the J gene TRBJ2-1; 9 bases are shared with TRBD2. Germline-derived CDR1 and CDR2 are KGHSH and LQKENI. The trim removed 0 bases at V and 9 bases at J, leaving 6 bases unmatched. The CDR3 runs 15 residues. For the CDR3, the DNA is TGTGCCAGCTCACCACCCGGCGGGAGGGCCGGTGAGCAGTTCTTC. This codes for CASSPPGGRAGEQFF.

The gene calls are TRBV30 and TRBJ1-6, with D unclear. Trimming pared 3 bases from V and 14 bases from J, leaving 14 bases between. The CDR3 length is 12 residues. Per germline, CDR1 GTSNPN and CDR2 SVGIG (reference sequence). CDR3 in amino acids: CAWSAQVSTLHF. CDR3 coding DNA: TGTGCCTGGAGCGCCCAGGTTTCGACCCTCCACTTT.

Note on this clone: A read error may account for a junction end that differs from germline. This chain links TRBV2 with TRBJ2-3; the match to TRBD1 covers 7 bases. Germline values: CDR1 SNHLY, CDR2 FYNNEI. The CDR3 runs 12 residues. The CDR3, as DNA: TGTGCCGGCAGCAGGGGGTTAGATACGCAGTATTTT. Protein: CAGSRGLDTQYF.

The chain carries TRBV9 and TRBJ2-3, with D unclear. This CDR3 is 15 amino acids long. From germline, CDR1 is SGDLS and CDR2 YYNGEE. Trimming shortened V by 4 bases and J by 1 base, and 13 bases separated the two germline ends. CDR3 sequence (DNA): TGTGCCAGCAGCCGTAGATTGGTGGGCACAGATACGCAGTATTTT. It yields the protein CASSRRLVGTDTQYF.

The V call is TRBV4-1, the J call TRBJ1-2; tentative D call: TRBD1 (5 bases). The germline V and J ends were trimmed by 0 bases and 4 bases, with 18 bases remaining between them. Germline lookup yields CDR1 MGHRA and CDR2 YSYEKL. The CDR3 length is 17 residues. The CDR3 spells CASSQEKDLTDLYGYTF. CDR3 DNA: TGCGCCAGCAGCCAAGAAAAAGACTTGACAGATCTCTATGGCTACACCTTC.

In DNA, the CDR3 is TGCAGCGTTGTTGCGGACAGGCAGGGTTATGGCTACACCTTC. It encodes CSVVADRQGYGYTF. The V gene is TRBV29-1, the J gene TRBJ1-2; TRBD1 agrees at 7 bases. The CDR3 has 14 residues. Germline V gene lookup returns CDR1 SQVTM and CDR2 ANQGSEA. With V trimmed by 4 bases and J by 5 bases, 10 bases remained unmatched.

Remarks on this clone: The conserved closing phenylalanine or tryptophan is absent in this CDR3, likely reflecting a read error. V usage is TRBV28 and J usage is TRBJ1-6; D perhaps matches TRBD1 (6 bases). CDR1 and CDR2 from the germline V gene are MDHEN and SYDVKM. V lost 2 bases, J lost 5 bases, and 13 bases lay in between. The CDR3 has 16 amino acids. CDR3 sequence: CASSLPANRDNSPLHL. Written as DNA, the CDR3 is TGTGCCAGCAGTTTACCGGCCAACAGGGATAATTCACCCCTCCACCTT.

This clone appeared a single time. The chain is built from TRBV30 and TRBJ2-5; the match to TRBD2 covers 7 bases. The DNA end favors TRBJ2-7, so the J call may be wrong. Germline V gene lookup returns CDR1 GTSNPN and CDR2 SVGIG (reference sequence). This CDR3 comprises 13 residues. For the CDR3, the DNA is TGTGCCTGGCTCGGCGGGACTAACTACGAGCAGTACTTC. This codes for CAWLGGTNYEQYF.

The genes are TRBV5-1 and TRBJ2-3; 8 bases are a match to TRBD1. This CDR3 has 14 amino acids. Germline V gives CDR1 SGHRS, CDR2 YFSETQ. V was pared by 7 bases and J by 3 bases, with 7 bases of the junction left unmatched. For the CDR3, the DNA is TGCGCCAGCTGGACAGGGTACGGGACAGATACGCAGTATTTT. Its protein product is CASWTGYGTDTQYF. Full variable domain (remainder filled in from reference TRBV5-1 and TRBJ2-3): KAGVTQTPRYLIKTRGQQVTLSCSPISGHRSVSWYQQTPGQGLQFLFEYFSETQRNKGNFPGRFSGRQFSNSRSEMNVSTLELGDSALYLCASWTGYGTDTQYFGPGTRLTVL.

The chain is built from TRBV10-3 and TRBJ2-5; 9 bases fit TRBD1. Germline V CDR1 and CDR2: ENHRY, SYGVKD. The CDR3 loop spans 15 amino acids. Trimming removed 4 bases from V and 5 bases from J; junction bases left unmatched: 8. CDR3: CAISGPTGGLETQYF. Written as DNA, the CDR3 is TGTGCCATCAGTGGACCGACAGGGGGGTTGGAGACCCAGTACTTC.

The genes are TRBV28 and TRBJ2-1; 11 nucleotides agree with TRBD2. V gave up 3 bases and J gave up 9 bases; unmatched junction bases: 4. The CDR3 sequence is 14 residues long. CDR1 is MDHEN and CDR2 is SYDVKM in the germline V gene. In DNA, the CDR3 is TGTGCCAGCAGTTTTAGCGGGAGGGTGGCTGAGCAGTTCTTC. Translated: CASSFSGRVAEQFF.

This chain links TRBV5-1 with TRBJ1-1; maybe TRBD1 (5 bases). The CDR3 runs 15 residues. Trimming cost V 5 bases and J 4 bases, with 18 bases left between them. Germline V gene data show CDR1 as SGHRS and CDR2 as YFSETQ. CDR3: CASRWTIGAATEAFF. For the CDR3, the DNA is TGCGCCAGCAGGTGGACAATTGGGGCGGCCACTGAAGCTTTCTTT. Based on the CDR3 plus reference TRBV5-1 and TRBJ1-1, the full variable domain is KAGVTQTPRYLIKTRGQQVTLSCSPISGHRSVSWYQQTPGQGLQFLFEYFSETQRNKGNFPGRFSGRQFSNSRSEMNVSTLELGDSALYLCASRWTIGAATEAFFGQGTRLTVV.

The genes are TRBV19 and TRBJ1-2; a possible D gene is TRBD1 (6 bases). The germline V gene encodes CDR1 LNHDA and CDR2 SQIVND (reference sequence). V lost 6 bases and J 4 bases, leaving 15 bases between the germline ends. This CDR3 region has 14 residues. The DNA for the CDR3 is TGTGCCAGTAGGAAGTTGGACAGAGGCTATGGCTACACCTTC. Its protein product is CASRKLDRGYGYTF.

The chain uses TRBV2 and TRBJ1-2; D unresolved. The V gene lost 8 bases and the J gene lost 2 bases, with 9 bases spanning the gap. CDR1 is SNHLY, CDR2 FYNNEI, per germline. The CDR3 is made up of 12 amino acids. DNA for the CDR3: TGTGCCAGCGCGAGAGAAAACTATGGCTACACCTTC. This encodes CASARENYGYTF.

The chain uses TRBV6-5 and TRBJ2-5; 8 bases fit TRBD2. The CDR3 is 16 residues long. Per the germline V gene, CDR1 is MNHEY and CDR2 is SVGAGI. Unmatched junction bases numbered 7, after V lost 2 bases and J lost 2 bases. The CDR3 spells CASSYLGLAEQETQYF. The CDR3 nucleotides are TGTGCCAGCAGTTACCTTGGACTAGCAGAGCAAGAGACCCAGTACTTC.